This T cell receptor (beta chain) was retrieved from a study of OX40 agonist ivuxolimab in advanced cancers. Study context: Patients were given ivuxolimab, an antibody that agonizes OX40 (CD134).

The CDR3 has 12 amino acids. Deletions cut 2 bases from V and 8 bases from J, with 7 bases between. Germline CDR1 and CDR2: LNHDA and SQIVND (reference sequence). Clones were sequenced by immunoSEQ multiplex PCR, and TCRdb holds only the in-frame ones, with some missing. The sample has 23,000 or so clones; nearly 90% are singletons. The source material was CD4+ or CD8+ T cells sorted from blood, sampled in a trial of the OX40 agonist ivuxolimab. The sequence was collected from an adult with an advanced solid tumor such as melanoma, head and neck, liver or kidney cancer. The rearrangement links TRBV19 to TRBJ2-1, with D possibly TRBD2 on 6 matching bases. The CDR3 protein is CASSIREDEQFF. The CDR3 DNA reads as TGTGCCAGTAGTATAAGGGAGGATGAGCAGTTCTTC.